This T cell receptor (beta chain) appears in the sequencing data of a study of PD-1 blockade in classical Hodgkin lymphoma (dated by TCRdb to 2018 to 2020). Some background on the complete study: Nivolumab dosing was 3 mg/kg intravenously every 2 weeks, continuing until either disease progression or unacceptable toxicity. The study used TCR beta sequencing and CyTOF to define a peripheral blood immune signature of response to PD-1 blockade in classical Hodgkin lymphoma. Points the paper makes about the study in general: By C4D1, a significant rise was seen in CD4+ TCR diversity but not in CD8+ TCR diversity (p=0.0027 vs p=0.16), and the rise was most apparent among complete responders (p=0.02). Baseline diversity similar to that of newly diagnosed patients was observed in trial patients achieving complete response, whereas significantly lower diversity was observed in partial responders and progressors. The study was restricted to a single clinical trial cohort, and the causes of repertoire differences, possibly disease activity or prior therapy, were left undefined. Lower diversity was observed in patients in whom nivolumab was started less than 1 year after ASCT, and these patients were excluded from later analyses so that confounding by immune reconstitution would be avoided. Baseline TCR diversity was reported as lower in newly diagnosed patients than in healthy donors, and lower still in relapsed/refractory patients.

The meaning of the sample's time point label: cycle 2 day 1 (C2D1) of nivolumab. Relapse after autologous stem cell transplantation had occurred in all trial patients, and cohorts A, B and C were distinguished by prior brentuximab vedotin exposure. A total of around 60 patients with relapsed/refractory classical Hodgkin lymphoma made up the trial cohort, and each patient's best overall response was complete response, partial response or progressive disease. Trial patients were treated with single-agent nivolumab in the multi-cohort phase II CheckMate 205 trial. An independent review committee assessed best overall response by applying the 2007 International Working Group response criteria. PBMCs from the trial were collected at three points: immediately before nivolumab initiation (C1D1), and during therapy at cycle 2 day 1 and cycle 4 day 1. After peripheral blood was drawn into 8 mL Vacutainer Cell Preparation Tubes, PBMCs were isolated by centrifugation and then cryopreserved.

The Qiagen DNeasy kit was used to extract genomic DNA both from unsorted PBMCs and from the negatively selected CD4+ and CD8+ fractions. TCR beta CDR3 regions were subjected to amplification by immunoSEQ multiplex PCR with primers that anneal to V and J segments. Amplification bias was minimized using a synthetic immune receptor repertoire, and residual bias was removed computationally after sequencing. The study's own analysis went as follows. Custom Python scripts were used to quantify repertoire diversity as the Shannon entropy index. The unsorted, CD4+ and CD8+ repertoires were each analyzed separately, with the exception of combined analyses, where CD4+ and CD8+ sequences were merged in silico. Clonal expansion was defined as at least a 2-fold frequency increase after treatment relative to C1D1, with a pseudocount of 0.5 for undetected baseline clones. Clones with 0 or 1 copy at C1D1 were defined as singleton clones, while clones with 2 or more copies were defined as non-singleton clones. Clones expanded in unsorted samples were assigned a CD4+, CD8+ or unknown annotation through matching of protein sequences in sorted samples from the same patient. Wilcoxon tests on paired samples were used to test diversity changes from C1D1 to C4D1. TCRdb stores this immuneACCESS table with in-frame sequences only. Part of the clones is absent; in the studies checked, under half of the shortfall reflects unresolved V genes, and no reason is known for the rest. D and trimming were read from the DNA, whereas the V and J calls and clone size are those reported in that table. The sample table shows some 65,000 clones, and 65% to 75% are seen once. The top ten constitute 7% to 10% of the sample.

Via the germline V gene (reference sequence), CDR1 is LNHDA and CDR2 SQIVND. The CDR3 goes from the cysteine to the phenylalanine over 13 residues. Here the CDR3 DNA is all that survives: 39 bases in frame from base 1. Relative to germline, V is 3 bases shorter and J is 4 bases shorter, with 9 bases between their ends. A note on this clone: Its target antigen remains unknown. Base-call qualities are not available, and no considerably larger clone is one nucleotide away.

The chain employs TRBV19 and TRBJ1-1; no confident D gene assignment can be made. This receptor was identified in a human donor with classical Hodgkin lymphoma. This material consisted of peripheral blood mononuclear cells (PBMCs), taken before the second cycle of nivolumab. The sequence in DNA is TGTGCCAGTAGTATCTGGGAGGCCACTGAAGCTTTCTTT. It encodes CASSIWEATEAFF.